The rows below give T cell receptor beta chains drawn from one sample of a study of T-cell reconstitution after alpha-beta-depleted transplantation in children. TCRdb called the PCR reads again in MiXCR, with one record for every CDR3 protein. This table holds 440,000 or so distinct CDR3 sequences, 43% found once. The starting material was PBMCs, obtained before TCRalphabeta/CD19-depleted stem cell transplant. These receptors were taken from a girl between 2 and 10 years old with aplastic anemia, due to receive a stem cell transplant. Both conserved end residues are part of each CDR3. Each record gives: CDR3 protein, CDR3 DNA, clone size, V gene, D gene, J gene. A D gene is named only where the DNA matches it firmly. Clone size is not always given. Where it is, it says once, few, many or a class for expanded clones.

CDR3aa: CASSLEGHRTTSYEQYF
CDR3nt: TGTGCCAGCAGCTTAGAGGGGCATAGGACTACCAGCTACGAGCAGTACTTC
abundance: -
v_gene: TRBV7-6
d_gene: -
j_gene: TRBJ2-7

CDR3aa: CASSPDAGGREQFF
CDR3nt: TGCGCCAGCAGCCCCGACGCGGGGGGCCGGGAGCAGTTCTTC
abundance: -
v_gene: TRBV5-1
d_gene: TRBD2
j_gene: TRBJ2-1

CDR3aa: CASKPGWAYEQYF
CDR3nt: TGTGCCAGCAAACCAGGGTGGGCCTACGAGCAGTACTTC
abundance: -
v_gene: TRBV28
d_gene: -
j_gene: TRBJ2-7

CDR3aa: CASSRDRVDEQYF
CDR3nt: TGCGCCAGCAGCCGGGACAGGGTCGACGAGCAGTACTTC
abundance: -
v_gene: TRBV5-1
d_gene: TRBD1
j_gene: TRBJ2-7

CDR3aa: CASSPSSGANVLTF
CDR3nt: TGTGCCAGCTCACCCAGCTCTGGGGCCAACGTCCTGACTTTC
abundance: many
v_gene: TRBV18
d_gene: -
j_gene: TRBJ2-6

CDR3aa: CASSLQGTFSYNEQFF
CDR3nt: TGCGCCAGCAGCTTGCAGGGAACGTTCTCCTACAATGAGCAGTTCTTC
abundance: -
v_gene: TRBV5-1
d_gene: -
j_gene: TRBJ2-1

CDR3aa: CSAGGIQGKETQYF
CDR3nt: TGCAGCGCAGGGGGAATACAGGGAAAAGAGACCCAGTACTTC
abundance: -
v_gene: TRBV29-1
d_gene: TRBD1
j_gene: TRBJ2-5

CDR3aa: CSARDRGSGANVLTF
CDR3nt: TGCAGTGCTAGAGATCGAGGCTCTGGGGCCAACGTCCTGACTTTC
abundance: many
v_gene: TRBV20-1
d_gene: -
j_gene: TRBJ2-6

CDR3aa: CASSPGRENYGYTF
CDR3nt: TGTGCCAGCTCACCAGGCAGGGAGAACTATGGCTACACCTTC
abundance: -
v_gene: TRBV18
d_gene: -
j_gene: TRBJ1-2

CDR3aa: CSVGEYNEQFF
CDR3nt: TGCAGCGTTGGGGAGTACAATGAGCAGTTCTTC
abundance: many
v_gene: TRBV29-1
d_gene: -
j_gene: TRBJ2-1

CDR3aa: CASSPEGLAGRKLFF
CDR3nt: TGTGCCAGCAGCCCGGAGGGACTAGCGGGAAGAAAGCTGTTTTTT
abundance: few
v_gene: TRBV11-3
d_gene: TRBD2
j_gene: TRBJ2-2

CDR3aa: CASSEARPQAFF
CDR3nt: TGTGCCAGCAGTGAAGCGCGACCCCAGGCTTTCTTT
abundance: -
v_gene: TRBV6-1
d_gene: -
j_gene: TRBJ1-1

CDR3aa: CAILDIQYF
CDR3nt: TGTGCCATCCTGGACATTCAGTACTTC
abundance: -
v_gene: TRBV10-3
d_gene: -
j_gene: TRBJ2-4

CDR3aa: CSGRTSYEQYF
CDR3nt: TGCAGTGGACGGACGTCCTACGAGCAGTACTTC
abundance: few
v_gene: TRBV20-1
d_gene: -
j_gene: TRBJ2-7